The T cell receptor beta chain described here comes from a study of naive and memory T cell subsets. This clonotype was counted a few times. Its antigen is not known. Germline and junction disagree at one end, which may indicate a read error. The treatment denotes: skin biopsy from PPD injection site in Mantoux-positive individual. TCR cDNA received a 3' ligated oligonucleotide that carried a UMI. Cells were not sorted; total RNA input targeted 1 to 1000 ng. This CDR3 comprises 13 residues. Per the germline V gene, CDR1 is SQVTM and CDR2 is ANQGSEA. The study's findings and limits: This RNA-based method may be sensitive to activation-related transcript changes.

Four PCR rounds used nested alpha and beta constant region primers plus the SP2 primer. TCRdb re-called the UMI-ligation and nested PCR reads through MiXCR, storing one row per CDR3 protein. Of 25,000 to 35,000 distinct CDR3 sequences listed, about 6.2% were seen once; the top ten hold 3.1%. This specimen was skin, taken from a tuberculin skin test site. This TCR was recovered from an adult in good health. The chain carries TRBV29-1 and TRBJ1-2, with a possible D match to TRBD1 (5 bases). CDR3 residues: CSVLTGTHYGDTF. The CDR3 DNA reads TGCAGCGTATTGACCGGGACCCACTATGGCGACACCTTC.